This T cell receptor (beta chain) comes out of a study of OX40 agonist ivuxolimab in advanced cancers. Note on this clone: Its target is not known.

This CDR3 region has 14 residues. V shed 5 bases and J shed 3 bases, with 14 bases lying between them. Germline CDR1 SGHAT, CDR2 FQNNGV. TCRdb keeps only in-frame clones here, not all; method: immunoSEQ multiplex PCR. The data hold roughly 97,000 clones, with approximately 87% observed a single time. The study's findings and limits: There was clonal expansion of CD4+ and CD8+ blood T cells by week 6 at 0.1 to 3.0 mg/kg.

This TCR was sampled from an adult with an advanced solid tumor such as melanoma, head and neck, liver or kidney cancer. The material sequenced was CD4+ or CD8+ T cells sorted from blood, taken in a trial of the OX40 agonist ivuxolimab. V and J are TRBV11-2 and TRBJ2-7; no clear D. The chain's CDR3 is CASSPLRLGYEQYF. The DNA of the CDR3 is TGTGCCAGCAGCCCCCTGAGGCTGGGCTACGAGCAGTACTTC. Together with reference TRBV11-2 and TRBJ2-7, the CDR3 gives the full variable domain: EAGVAQSPRYKIIEKRQSVAFWCNPISGHATLYWYQQILGQGPKLLIQFQNNGVVDDSQLPKDRFSAERLKGVDSTLKIQPAKLEDSAVYLCASSPLRLGYEQYFGPGTRLTVT.